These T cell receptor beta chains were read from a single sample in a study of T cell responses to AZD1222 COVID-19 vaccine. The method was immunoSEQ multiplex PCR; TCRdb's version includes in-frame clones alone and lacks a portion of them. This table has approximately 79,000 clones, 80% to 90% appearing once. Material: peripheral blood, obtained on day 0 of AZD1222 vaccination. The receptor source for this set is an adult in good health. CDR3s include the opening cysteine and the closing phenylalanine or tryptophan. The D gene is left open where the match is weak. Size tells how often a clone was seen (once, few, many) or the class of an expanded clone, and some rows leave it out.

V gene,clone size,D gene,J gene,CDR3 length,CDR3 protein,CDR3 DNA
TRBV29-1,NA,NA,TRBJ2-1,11,CSVAVYNEQFF,TGCAGCGTTGCTGTCTACAATGAGCAGTTCTTC
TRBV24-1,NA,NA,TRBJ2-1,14,CATRNTGTGNEQFF,TGTGCCACCCGAAACACGGGAACAGGCAATGAGCAGTTCTTC
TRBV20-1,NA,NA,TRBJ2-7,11,CSARGAREQYF,TGCAGTGCTAGAGGAGCGCGGGAGCAGTACTTC
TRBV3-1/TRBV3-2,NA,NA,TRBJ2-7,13,CASSQDLAYEQYF,TGTGCCAGCAGCCAAGATCTCGCCTACGAGCAGTACTTC
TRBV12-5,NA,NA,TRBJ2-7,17,CASDSKQNPGHPYEQYF,TGTGCTAGCGACTCAAAACAAAACCCGGGACACCCCTACGAGCAGTACTTC
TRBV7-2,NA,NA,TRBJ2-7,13,CASSRRSPDEQYF,TGTGCCAGCAGCCGCCGGTCGCCGGACGAGCAGTACTTC
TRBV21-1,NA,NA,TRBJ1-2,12,CASSRDLYGYTF,TGTGCCAGCAGCAGGGACCTCTATGGCTACACCTTC
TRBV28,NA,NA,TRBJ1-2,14,CASREDISGYGYTF,TGTGCCAGCAGGGAGGACATTTCGGGCTATGGCTACACCTTC
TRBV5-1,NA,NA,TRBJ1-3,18,CASSLPKTGFSSGNTIYF,TGCGCCAGCAGCTTACCTAAGACAGGTTTTAGCTCTGGAAACACCATATATTTT
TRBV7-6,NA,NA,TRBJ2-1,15,CASSLGLSSYNEQFF,TGTGCCAGCAGCTTGGGGCTGAGCTCCTACAATGAGCAGTTCTTC
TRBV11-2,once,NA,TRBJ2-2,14,CASSFDRNTGELFF,TGTGCCAGCAGCTTTGACAGGAACACCGGGGAGCTGTTTTTT
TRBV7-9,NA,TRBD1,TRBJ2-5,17,CASSLAAGGRAGETQYF,TGTGCCAGCAGCTTAGCGGCAGGGGGCAGAGCAGGGGAGACCCAGTACTTC
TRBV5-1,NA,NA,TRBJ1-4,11,CASSLGEKLFF,TGCGCCAGCAGCTTGGGTGAAAAACTGTTTTTT
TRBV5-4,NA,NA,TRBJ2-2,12,CASVVNTGELFF,TGTGCCAGCGTGGTGAACACCGGGGAGCTGTTTTTT
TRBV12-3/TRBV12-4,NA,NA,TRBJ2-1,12,CASSTVYNEQFF,TGTGCCAGCTCGACGGTTTACAATGAGCAGTTCTTC
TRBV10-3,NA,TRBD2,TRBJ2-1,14,CAISATSGSNEQFF,TGTGCCATCAGTGCGACTAGCGGGAGCAATGAGCAGTTCTTC
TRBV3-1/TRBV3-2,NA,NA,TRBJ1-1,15,CASSPGGGPNTEAFF,TGTGCCAGCAGCCCGGGCGGGGGTCCAAACACTGAAGCTTTCTTT
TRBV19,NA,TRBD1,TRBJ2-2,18,CASSKSTVTTGLGGELFF,TGTGCCAGTAGTAAATCTACTGTGACGACAGGGCTAGGCGGGGAGCTGTTTTTT
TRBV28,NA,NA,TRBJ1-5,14,CASSLWGSNQPQHF,TGTGCCAGCAGTTTATGGGGTAGCAATCAGCCCCAGCATTTT
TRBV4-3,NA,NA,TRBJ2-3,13,CASSRGDVATQYF,TGCGCCAGCAGCCGGGGGGACGTAGCTACGCAGTATTTT